This T cell receptor beta chain was profiled in a study of CD8 T cells in Susac syndrome. At the level of the study: Within the sequenced group of Susac syndrome patients, over five showed active disease and roughly 8 were in remission. Overall study results and limits: CD4+ T cell repertoires in Susac syndrome lacked clonal expansion.

An amount of RNA that ranged from about 0.45 to 1 ug was reverse transcribed with random hexamers. Amplification of TCR beta CDR3 was carried out by immunoSEQ multiplex PCR, which covered 54 Vbeta and 13 Jbeta segments. Using its own MiXCR run on the immunoSEQ multiplex PCR reads, TCRdb lists one record per CDR3 protein. This sample carries 210,000 or so distinct CDR3 sequences, approximately 94% of them seen once, and the ten largest clones take over 0.15%. V lost 6 bases and J 5 bases, leaving 13 bases between the germline ends. Per the germline V gene, CDR1 is ENHRY and CDR2 is SYGVKD. The CDR3 covers 14 residues. In its sample, this clonotype was seen once. Its antigen remains unknown.

The source of this sequence is a human donor with Susac syndrome. Source material: CD4+ T cells from PBMCs. This chain uses TRBV10-3 with TRBJ1-4, with D perhaps TRBD1 (5 bases). The CDR3 nucleotides read TGTGCCATCAGCCAAGGGACGCAGAATGAAAAACTGTTTTTT. This encodes CAISQGTQNEKLFF.